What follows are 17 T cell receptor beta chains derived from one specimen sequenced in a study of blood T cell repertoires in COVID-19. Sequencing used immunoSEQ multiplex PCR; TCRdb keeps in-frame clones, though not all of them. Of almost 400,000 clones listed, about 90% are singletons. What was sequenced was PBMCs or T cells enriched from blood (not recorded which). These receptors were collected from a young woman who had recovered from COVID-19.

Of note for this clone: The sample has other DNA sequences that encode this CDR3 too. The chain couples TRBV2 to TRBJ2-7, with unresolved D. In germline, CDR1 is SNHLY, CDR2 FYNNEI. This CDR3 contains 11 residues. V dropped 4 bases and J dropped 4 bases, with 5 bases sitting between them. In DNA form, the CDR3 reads TGTGCCAGCAGTGTGGCTTACGAGCAGTACTTC. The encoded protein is CASSVAYEQYF.

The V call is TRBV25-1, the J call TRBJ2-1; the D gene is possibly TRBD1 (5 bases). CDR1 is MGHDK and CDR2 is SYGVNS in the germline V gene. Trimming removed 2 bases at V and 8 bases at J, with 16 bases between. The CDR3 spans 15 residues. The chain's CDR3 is CASSEVAGWLDEQFF. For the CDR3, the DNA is TGTGCCAGCAGTGAAGTCGCAGGGTGGCTTGATGAGCAGTTCTTC.

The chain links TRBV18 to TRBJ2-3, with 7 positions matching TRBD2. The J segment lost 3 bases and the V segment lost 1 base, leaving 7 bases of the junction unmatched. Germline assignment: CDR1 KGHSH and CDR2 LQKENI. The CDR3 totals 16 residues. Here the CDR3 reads CASSPLGGSRTDTQYF. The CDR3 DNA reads TGTGCCAGCTCACCACTGGGAGGGAGCCGTACAGATACGCAGTATTTT.

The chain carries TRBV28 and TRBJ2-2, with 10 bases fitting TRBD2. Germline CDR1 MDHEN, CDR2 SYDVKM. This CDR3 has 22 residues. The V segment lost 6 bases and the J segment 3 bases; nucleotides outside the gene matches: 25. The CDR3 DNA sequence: TGTGCCAGCAGCCCTATAGGGACAGTCCTGACTAGCGGGTGGGTGGACACCGGGGAGCTGTTTTTT. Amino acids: CASSPIGTVLTSGWVDTGELFF.

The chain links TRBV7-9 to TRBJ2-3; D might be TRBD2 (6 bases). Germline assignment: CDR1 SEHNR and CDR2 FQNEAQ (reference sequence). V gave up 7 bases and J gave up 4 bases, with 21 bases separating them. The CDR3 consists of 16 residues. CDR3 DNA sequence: TGTGCCAGCACCCCTCCGGGAGTACCCATCGCAGATACGCAGTATTTT. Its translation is CASTPPGVPIADTQYF.

The CDR3 DNA is TGTGCCAGCAGCCCAACGACAGGGGGGGACACTGAAGCTTTCTTT. It specifies CASSPTTGGDTEAFF. This chain connects TRBV7-2 to TRBJ1-1, with 9 bases fitting TRBD1. Per the germline V gene, CDR1 is SGHTA and CDR2 is FQGNSA. This CDR3 comprises 15 residues. With V trimmed by 5 bases and J by 3 bases, 7 bases remained unmatched.

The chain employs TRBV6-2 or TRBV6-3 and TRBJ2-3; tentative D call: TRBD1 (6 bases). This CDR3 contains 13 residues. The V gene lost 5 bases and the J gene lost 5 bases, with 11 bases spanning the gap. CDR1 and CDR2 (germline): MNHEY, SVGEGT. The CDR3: CASSRQDRDTQYF. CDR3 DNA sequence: TGTGCCAGCAGTCGACAGGACCGAGATACGCAGTATTTT.

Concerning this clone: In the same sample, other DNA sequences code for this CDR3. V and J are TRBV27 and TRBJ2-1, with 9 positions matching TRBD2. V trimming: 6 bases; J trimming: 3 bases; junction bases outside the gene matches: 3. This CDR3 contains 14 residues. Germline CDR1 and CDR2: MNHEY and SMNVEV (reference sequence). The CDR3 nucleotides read TGTGCCAGCAGATCTAGCGGGGACTACAATGAGCAGTTCTTC. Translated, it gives CASRSSGDYNEQFF.

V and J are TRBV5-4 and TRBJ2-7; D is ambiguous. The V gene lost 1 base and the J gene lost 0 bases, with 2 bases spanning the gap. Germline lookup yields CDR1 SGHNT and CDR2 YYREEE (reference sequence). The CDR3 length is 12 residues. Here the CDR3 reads CASSLYSYEQYF. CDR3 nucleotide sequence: TGTGCCAGCAGCTTGTACTCCTACGAGCAGTACTTC.

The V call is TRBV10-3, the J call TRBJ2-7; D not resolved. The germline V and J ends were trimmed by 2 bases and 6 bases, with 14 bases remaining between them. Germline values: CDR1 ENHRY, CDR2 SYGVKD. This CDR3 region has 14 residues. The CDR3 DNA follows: TGTGCCATCAGTGAGGGTACATCCGTCGCCGAGCAGTACTTC. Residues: CAISEGTSVAEQYF.

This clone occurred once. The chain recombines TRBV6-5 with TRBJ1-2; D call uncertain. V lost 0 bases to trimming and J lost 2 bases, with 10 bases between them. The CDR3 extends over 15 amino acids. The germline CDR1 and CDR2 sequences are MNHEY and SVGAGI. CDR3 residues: CASSYSSAENYGYTF. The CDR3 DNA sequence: TGTGCCAGCAGTTACTCGTCGGCGGAAAACTATGGCTACACCTTC.

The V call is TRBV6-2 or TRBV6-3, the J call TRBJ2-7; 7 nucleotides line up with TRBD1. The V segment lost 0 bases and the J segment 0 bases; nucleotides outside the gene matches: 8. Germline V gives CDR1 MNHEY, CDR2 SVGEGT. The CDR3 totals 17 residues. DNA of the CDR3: TGTGCCAGCAGTTACTCGGTAGGACAGGTGAGCTCCTACGAGCAGTACTTC. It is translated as CASSYSVGQVSSYEQYF.

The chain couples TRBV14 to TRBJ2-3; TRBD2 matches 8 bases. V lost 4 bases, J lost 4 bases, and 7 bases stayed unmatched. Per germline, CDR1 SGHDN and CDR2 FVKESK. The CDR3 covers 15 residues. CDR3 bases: TGTGCCAGCAGCCGAGAGCGGGGGAATTCAGATACGCAGTATTTT. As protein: CASSRERGNSDTQYF.

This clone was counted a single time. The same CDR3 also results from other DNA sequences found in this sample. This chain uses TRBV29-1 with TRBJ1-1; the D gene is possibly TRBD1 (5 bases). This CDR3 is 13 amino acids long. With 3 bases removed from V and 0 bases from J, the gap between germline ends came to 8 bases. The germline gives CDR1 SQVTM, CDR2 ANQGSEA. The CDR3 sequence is CSVERQLNTEAFF. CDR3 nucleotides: TGCAGCGTTGAGAGACAGCTGAACACTGAAGCTTTCTTT.

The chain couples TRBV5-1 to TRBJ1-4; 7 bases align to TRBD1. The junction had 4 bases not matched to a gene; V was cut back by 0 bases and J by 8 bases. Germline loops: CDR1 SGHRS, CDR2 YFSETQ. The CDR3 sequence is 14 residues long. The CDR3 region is CASSLDRGGEKLFF. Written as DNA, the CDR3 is TGCGCCAGCAGCTTGGACAGGGGAGGAGAAAAACTGTTTTTT. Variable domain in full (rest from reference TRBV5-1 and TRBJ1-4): KAGVTQTPRYLIKTRGQQVTLSCSPISGHRSVSWYQQTPGQGLQFLFEYFSETQRNKGNFPGRFSGRQFSNSRSEMNVSTLELGDSALYLCASSLDRGGEKLFFGSGTQLSVL.

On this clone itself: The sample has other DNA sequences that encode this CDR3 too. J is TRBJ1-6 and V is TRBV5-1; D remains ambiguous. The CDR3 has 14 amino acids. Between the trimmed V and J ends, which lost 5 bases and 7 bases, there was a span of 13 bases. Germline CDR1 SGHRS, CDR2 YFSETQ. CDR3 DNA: TGCGCCAGCAGTACCGGAGACCAGAATTCACCCCTCCACTTT. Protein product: CASSTGDQNSPLHF.

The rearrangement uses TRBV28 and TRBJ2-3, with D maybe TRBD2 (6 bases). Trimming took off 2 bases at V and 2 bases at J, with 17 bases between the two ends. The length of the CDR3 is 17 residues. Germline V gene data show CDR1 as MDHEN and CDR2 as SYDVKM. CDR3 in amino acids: CASSLIGQGGVTDTQYF. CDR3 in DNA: TGTGCCAGCAGTTTAATCGGGCAGGGCGGGGTCACAGATACGCAGTATTTT.